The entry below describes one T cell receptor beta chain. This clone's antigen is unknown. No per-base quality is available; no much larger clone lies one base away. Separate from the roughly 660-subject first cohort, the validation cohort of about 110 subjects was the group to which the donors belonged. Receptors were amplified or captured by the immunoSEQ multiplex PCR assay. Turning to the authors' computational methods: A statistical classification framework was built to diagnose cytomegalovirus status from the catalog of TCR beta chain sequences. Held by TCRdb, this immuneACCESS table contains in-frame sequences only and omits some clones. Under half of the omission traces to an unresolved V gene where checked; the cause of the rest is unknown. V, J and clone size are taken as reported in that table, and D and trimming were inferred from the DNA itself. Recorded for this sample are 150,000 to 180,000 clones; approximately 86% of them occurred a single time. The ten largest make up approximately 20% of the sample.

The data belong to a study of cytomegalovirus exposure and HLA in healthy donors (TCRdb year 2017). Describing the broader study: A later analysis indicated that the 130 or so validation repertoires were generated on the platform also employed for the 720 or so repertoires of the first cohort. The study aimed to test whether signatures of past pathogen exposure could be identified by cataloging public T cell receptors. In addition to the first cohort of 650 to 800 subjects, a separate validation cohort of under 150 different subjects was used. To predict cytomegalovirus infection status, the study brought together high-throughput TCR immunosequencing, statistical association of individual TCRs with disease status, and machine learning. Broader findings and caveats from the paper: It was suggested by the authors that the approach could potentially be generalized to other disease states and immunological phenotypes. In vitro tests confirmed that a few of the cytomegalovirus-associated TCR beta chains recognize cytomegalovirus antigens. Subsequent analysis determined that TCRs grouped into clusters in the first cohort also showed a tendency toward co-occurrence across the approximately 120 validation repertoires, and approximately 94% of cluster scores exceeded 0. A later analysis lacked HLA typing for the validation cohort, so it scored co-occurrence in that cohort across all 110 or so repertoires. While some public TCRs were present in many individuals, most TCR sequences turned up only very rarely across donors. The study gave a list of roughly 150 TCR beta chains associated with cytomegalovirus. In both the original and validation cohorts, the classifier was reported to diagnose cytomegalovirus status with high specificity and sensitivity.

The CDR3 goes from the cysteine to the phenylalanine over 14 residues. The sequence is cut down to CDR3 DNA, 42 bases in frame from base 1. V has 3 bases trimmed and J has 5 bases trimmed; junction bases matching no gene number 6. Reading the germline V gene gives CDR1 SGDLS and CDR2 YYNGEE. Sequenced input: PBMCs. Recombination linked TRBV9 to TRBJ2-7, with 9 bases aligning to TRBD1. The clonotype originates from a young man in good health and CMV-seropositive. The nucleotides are TGTGCCAGCAGCGCGGACAGGGGTTATGACGAGCAGTACTTC. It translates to CASSADRGYDEQYF.